The rows below give T cell receptor beta chains drawn from one sample of a study of T cells in Graves' hyperthyroidism and ophthalmopathy. One entry per CDR3 protein results from TCRdb running MiXCR on the multiplex PCR reads. The table includes approximately 400,000 distinct CDR3 sequences, approximately 13% detected once. The material sequenced was blood. Receptor source: a woman aged 60-75 years with Graves' hyperthyroidism. The CDR3 runs from the conserved cysteine through the conserved F or W. The order of the fields is clone size, J gene, V gene, CDR3 protein. The size entry is marked missing in some rows and otherwise reads once, few, many or a size class.

many TRBJ1-5 TRBV12-3/TRBV12-4 CASSPPAGVRGNQPQHF
many TRBJ1-1 TRBV6-1 CASLLGAGRTEAFF
NA TRBJ1-5 TRBV19 CASSISRESQPQHF
NA TRBJ2-5 TRBV4-1 CASSQDRAGGQETQYF
once TRBJ2-5 TRBV27 CASSSLTSGSAETQYF
NA TRBJ2-5 TRBV20-1 CSARPHTRVGETQYF
many TRBJ2-3 TRBV24-1 CATSDPLASSTDTQYF
few TRBJ2-1 TRBV4-1 CASSQDGGASGRSPFF
many TRBJ2-5 TRBV5-6 CASISDREETQYF
many TRBJ2-7 TRBV12-3/TRBV12-4 CASSLGGQGFYEQYF
NA TRBJ2-2 TRBV9 CASSVEAWSGELFF
few TRBJ2-1 TRBV6-9 CASSSQGQGEREQFF
once TRBJ1-2 TRBV6-1 CASRRAGIDGYTF
many TRBJ2-3 TRBV30 CAWSNPPARGGHTDTQYF
NA TRBJ2-3 TRBV7-9 CASSQSRVTDTQYF
many TRBJ2-7 TRBV3-1 CASSFTIHEQYF